This T cell receptor (beta chain) was sequenced for a study of shared clonotypes between healthy human individuals (dated by TCRdb to between 2020 and 2021). The study in broad terms: A couple of women and a few men aged 18 to 49 years were included in the cohort. For each donor, three plates each were used for CD4 naive and CD4 memory, two plates were used for CD8 naive, and one plate was used for CD8 memory. To estimate repertoire size and how much clonotypes are shared between individuals, the study performed deep sequencing of blood TCR repertoires from about 5 healthy adults. Different laboratories and diverse techniques were used to prepare libraries and sequence TCR repertoires, to increase sequencing depth and limit assay-specific biases. Between about 0.94 and 8.9 billion PBMCs per donor were obtained by leukapheresis.

This clone was seen once. The target of this receptor is not known. Base qualities are not at hand, and no much larger clone is one base apart. TCR CDR3 regions were amplified from genomic DNA by multiplex PCR using the deep immunoSEQ assay. For each cell subset, the extracted genomic DNA was distributed evenly across all wells of several immunoSEQ 96-well plates, and each plate served as one replicate. For sorted subsets, approximately 210 ng genomic DNA, equal to some 28,000 T cell genomes, was loaded into each replicate PCR. Purified libraries were measured with a Qubit 3.0 fluorometer, size-checked on a Bioanalyzer 2100, and measured again with the KAPA Library Quantification kit. Each immunoSEQ 96-well plate was sequenced on its own single-read 150-cycle Illumina NextSeq 550 flow cell. In the source study's methods: The immunoSEQ output contained only junctional sequences without quality scores, so filtering could not match that applied to full-length reads. To assign V/J genes and CDR3, sequences were annotated using PyIR, a Python wrapper for IgBLAST v1.9, with IMGT germline references. Reads were filtered out if the reads had weak V/J assignments (E-value above 1e-6), no CDR3, stop codons, out-of-frame junctions, or ambiguous translated residues. V3J clonotypes were defined as sequences sharing the same inferred V gene, J gene, and CDR3 amino acid sequence. Percentage overlap between repertoires was calculated by dividing the number of shared unique clonotypes by the size of the smaller repertoire. Three approaches were used to assess repertoire richness: RTK rarefaction, the Chao1 estimator, and Recon v2.1 estimates of unobserved clonotypes. Generation probabilities for all TCRbeta clonotypes obtained by the gDNA method from a handful of donors were computed using OLGA. Drawn from immuneACCESS, this table holds only the in-frame rearrangements with V and J called that TCRdb kept. Clones are partly lost; checked studies trace under half to an unresolved V gene and leave the rest unexplained. V and J calls and clone size are those listed in that table; D and trimming were worked out from the DNA. The sample table shows roughly 2.6 million clones, and around 90% are seen once. Of the sample, over 0.12% falls within the top ten clones.

What the authors observed across the whole study: Even with the large sequencing depth, rarefaction of the sorted-subset datasets indicated that sequencing was incomplete. Compared with non-shared clonotypes, clonotypes shared by all four sorted-subset donors had higher generation probabilities. Larger estimated clonotype richness was generally found for naive subsets than for memory subsets. Sampling was limited to blood, and TCR repertoires in tissue likely differ from TCR repertoires in blood. Pairwise subsampling indicated that sequencing depth was expected to affect the degree of clonotype sharing among donors. Because the study included a small number of donors, the genetic and exposure-history diversity represented was limited. Sharing across a handful of donors was observed for approximately 5% of naive CD4, under 4% of naive CD8, 2% to 2.5% of memory CD4, and roughly 0.43% of memory CD8 clonotypes.

From the cysteine up to the phenylalanine, the CDR3 has a length of 17 residues. The read is trimmed to its CDR3 DNA, 51 bases read in frame from base 1. Via the germline V gene, CDR1 is SQVTM and CDR2 ANQGSEA. V and J are trimmed by 4 bases and 0 bases, and the gene matches miss 6 bases of the junction. Healthy HIV-negative adults with no recently reported acute infections or vaccinations were included as donors. Every donor was a Caucasian adult residing in Nashville, Tennessee, USA. CD4+ T cells were enriched through magnetic negative selection, after which naive cells were positively selected on CD45RA and the remaining negative fraction served as the memory subset. Blood was collected by leukapheresis, and PBMCs were isolated by Ficoll-Histopaque density gradient centrifugation and then cryopreserved in liquid nitrogen vapor phase. Purity and quantity of every magnetically sorted T cell population were checked by analytical flow cytometry. From each sorted fraction, genomic DNA was isolated and quantified by UV absorbance on a Nanodrop 2000c.

Rearrangement joined TRBV29-1 to TRBJ2-1; 13 middle bases align to TRBD2. The sequenced sample was naive CD4+ T cells sorted from blood. In light of the paper, this sample's cell subset or site label describes: CD45RA+ positively selected. The receptor was isolated from a man in his late teens or twenties in good health. The DNA sequence is given as TGCAGCGTTGCCCGAAGACTAGCGGGGGGCTCCTACAATGAGCAGTTCTTC. Translated, this gives CSVARRLAGGSYNEQFF.